This T cell receptor (beta chain) came from a study of blood T cell repertoires in COVID-19. Study at large: The samples span acute and convalescent COVID-19 from the United States, Italy and Spain. Sources were T cells, B-cell-depleted T cells, or PBMCs; the material itself was cDNA or gDNA.

Germline CDR1 KGHSH, CDR2 LQKENI. V lost 6 bases to trimming and J lost 4 bases, with 12 bases between them. This CDR3 spans 13 amino acids. Per the study methods: Reference gene primers were amplified, and this amplification served to estimate nucleated cell counts. Some clones are missing from TCRdb's copy, which holds only in-frame ones; the method was immunoSEQ multiplex PCR. For V, J and clone size, that table is used; D and trimming come from the DNA. The data contain some 190,000 clones, more than 75% of them singletons. The chain recombines TRBV18 with TRBJ1-2; TRBD1 might be the D (6 bases). Sequencing was performed on peripheral blood. The sequence was collected from a human donor in a cohort sampled during active COVID-19. The CDR3: CASSTGSVYGYTF. In DNA, the CDR3 is TGTGCCAGCTCGACAGGAAGTGTCTATGGCTACACCTTC.